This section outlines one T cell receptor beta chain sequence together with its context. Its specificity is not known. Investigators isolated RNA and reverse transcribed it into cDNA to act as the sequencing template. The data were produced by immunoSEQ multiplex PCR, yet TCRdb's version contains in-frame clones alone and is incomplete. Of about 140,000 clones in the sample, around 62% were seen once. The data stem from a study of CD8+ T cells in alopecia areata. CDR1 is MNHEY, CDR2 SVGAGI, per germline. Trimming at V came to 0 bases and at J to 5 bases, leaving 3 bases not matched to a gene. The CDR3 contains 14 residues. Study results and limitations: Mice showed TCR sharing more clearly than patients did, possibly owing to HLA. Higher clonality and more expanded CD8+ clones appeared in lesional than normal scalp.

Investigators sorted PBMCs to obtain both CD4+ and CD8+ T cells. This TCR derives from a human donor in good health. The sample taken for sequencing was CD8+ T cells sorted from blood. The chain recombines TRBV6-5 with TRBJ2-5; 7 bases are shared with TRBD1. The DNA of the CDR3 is TGTGCCAGCAGTTACTCCCACAGGGGTGAGACCCAGTACTTC. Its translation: CASSYSHRGETQYF.